The rows below give T cell receptor beta chains drawn from one sample of a study of T cells in Graves' hyperthyroidism and ophthalmopathy. TCRdb reprocessed the multiplex PCR reads with MiXCR, giving one entry per CDR3 protein. The data contain roughly 510,000 distinct CDR3 sequences, 46% of them singletons. The specimen sequenced was peripheral blood or thyroid tissue (not recorded which). These receptors came from an adult woman with Graves' disease, either hyperthyroidism or ophthalmopathy (not recorded which). The CDR3 runs from the conserved cysteine through the conserved F or W. The D gene is left open where the match is weak. A clone size is listed for some rows: how often the clone was seen (once, few, many), or a class if it is expanded.

V,D,J,size,DNA,CDR3
TRBV15,TRBD1,TRBJ2-2,-,TGTGCCACCAGCGGGGGACAGGGGACCACCGGGGAGCTGTTTTTT,CATSGGQGTTGELFF
TRBV29-1,-,TRBJ1-3,-,TGCGGAGGGTACGCAGCCGGGAACACCATATATTTT,CGGYAAGNTIYF
TRBV7-9,-,TRBJ1-1,once,TGTGCCTGGGACCTAGGACAACGGAACACTGAAGCTTTCTTT,CAWDLGQRNTEAFF
TRBV7-9,TRBD1,TRBJ1-4,-,TGTGCCAGCAGTCCTCTGGGACAGTCTAATGAAAAACTGTTTTTT,CASSPLGQSNEKLFF
TRBV7-8,-,TRBJ1-5,many,TGTGCCAGCAGCTTAGAAGAGAATCAGCCCCAGCATTTT,CASSLEENQPQHF
TRBV2,-,TRBJ2-2,-,TGTGCCAGCAGTGAACTGCGAGGGACCGGGGAGCTGTTTTTT,CASSELRGTGELFF
TRBV10-3,-,TRBJ2-4,few,TGTGCCATCGGAACCAAAAACATTCAGTACTTC,CAIGTKNIQYF
TRBV5-1,-,TRBJ1-1,-,TGCGCCAGCAGCTTGGTGTCGACAGAGAACACTGAAGCTTTCTTT,CASSLVSTENTEAFF
TRBV7-6,-,TRBJ2-2,-,TGTGCCAGCAGTTACCGTGTTGCCACCGGTACCGGGGAGCTGTTTTTT,CASSYRVATGTGELFF
TRBV28,-,TRBJ1-2,few,TGTGCCAGCAGTTTATCAGGGGCTAATCATGGCTACACCTTC,CASSLSGANHGYTF
TRBV19,-,TRBJ2-5,-,TGTGCCAGTAGTGCGGGACCCCCAGAGACCCAGTACTTC,CASSAGPPETQYF
TRBV20-1,TRBD1,TRBJ1-4,many,TGCAGTGCTAGAGATCTAGGGGGCGCGGGTGAAAAACTGTTTTTT,CSARDLGGAGEKLFF
TRBV6-5,-,TRBJ2-2,many,TGTGCCAGCAGCCACAGGCTAGCCACCGGGGAGCTGTTTTTT,CASSHRLATGELFF
TRBV28,-,TRBJ1-5,-,TGTGCCAGCAGGCCGACAGGTCCTAATCAGCCCCAGCATTTT,CASRPTGPNQPQHF
TRBV5-5,TRBD1,TRBJ1-3,-,TGTGCCAGCAGCGTGGGGACAGGACAGGGAAACACCATATATTTT,CASSVGTGQGNTIYF
TRBV2,-,TRBJ1-2,few,TGTGCCAGCAGTGAGAGGCGAGGGGCCTATGGCTACACCTTC,CASSERRGAYGYTF
TRBV29-1,-,TRBJ2-7,-,TGCAGCGTAGCTGATGTGGGCAAGTACGAGCAGTACTTC,CSVADVGKYEQYF
TRBV7-9,-,TRBJ1-5,-,TGTGCCAGCAGCTTAGAGGTAGGGGCGGGCAATCAGCCCCAGCATTTT,CASSLEVGAGNQPQHF